The T cell receptor beta chain described here comes from a study of blood T cell repertoires in COVID-19. Study details: There were acute and convalescent COVID-19 samples, and they came from the United States, Italy and Spain.

Original methodology: Estimates of nucleated cell counts were drawn from the amplification of reference gene primers. The repertoire was sequenced with immunoSEQ multiplex PCR; TCRdb's copy has only in-frame clones and lacks some. V and J calls and clone size follow that table, whereas D and trimming were derived from the DNA. This table holds over 200,000 clones, about 89% found once. Cohort 3 recovered donors had two negative PCRs, clearance, or symptom resolution. This clonotype was obtained from a middle-aged man who had recovered from COVID-19. Sequences were obtained from PBMCs or T cells enriched from blood (not recorded which).

In DNA, the CDR3 is TGTGCCAGCAGCGCCAGACAGGGGCCTAACTTCTATGGCTACACCTTC. As protein: CASSARQGPNFYGYTF. This rearrangement joins TRBV9 to TRBJ1-2; 8 bases match TRBD1. With 3 bases clipped from V and 4 bases from J, the junction kept 11 bases outside the gene matches. The V gene's germline CDR1 is SGDLS and CDR2 YYNGEE. The CDR3 extends over 16 amino acids.